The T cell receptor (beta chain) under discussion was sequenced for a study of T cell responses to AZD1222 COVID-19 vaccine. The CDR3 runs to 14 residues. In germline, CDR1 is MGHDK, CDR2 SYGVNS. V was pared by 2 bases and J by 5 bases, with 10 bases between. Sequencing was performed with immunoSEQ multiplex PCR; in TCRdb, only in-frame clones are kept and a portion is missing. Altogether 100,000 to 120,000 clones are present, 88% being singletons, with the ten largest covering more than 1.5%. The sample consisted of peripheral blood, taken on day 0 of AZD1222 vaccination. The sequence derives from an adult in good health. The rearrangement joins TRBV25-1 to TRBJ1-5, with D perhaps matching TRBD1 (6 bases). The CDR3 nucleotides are TGTGCCAGCAGTGAACGGGACAACTATCAGCCCCAGCATTTT. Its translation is CASSERDNYQPQHF.